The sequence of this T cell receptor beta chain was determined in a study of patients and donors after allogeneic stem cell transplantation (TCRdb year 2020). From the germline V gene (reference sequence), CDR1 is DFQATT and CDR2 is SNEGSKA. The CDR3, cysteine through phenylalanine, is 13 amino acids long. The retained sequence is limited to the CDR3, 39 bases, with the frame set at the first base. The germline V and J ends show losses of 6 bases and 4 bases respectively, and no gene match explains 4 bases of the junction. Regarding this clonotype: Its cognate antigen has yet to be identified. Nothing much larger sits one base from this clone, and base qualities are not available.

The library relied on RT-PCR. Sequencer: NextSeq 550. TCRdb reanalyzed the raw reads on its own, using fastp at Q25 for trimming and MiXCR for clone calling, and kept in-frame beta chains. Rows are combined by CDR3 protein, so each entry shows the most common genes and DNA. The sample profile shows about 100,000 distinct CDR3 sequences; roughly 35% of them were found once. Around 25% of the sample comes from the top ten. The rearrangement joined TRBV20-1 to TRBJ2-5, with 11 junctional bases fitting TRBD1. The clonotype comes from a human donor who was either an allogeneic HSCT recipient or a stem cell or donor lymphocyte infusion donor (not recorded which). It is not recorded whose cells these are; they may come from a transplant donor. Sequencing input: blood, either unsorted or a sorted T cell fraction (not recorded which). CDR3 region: CSADRGPGETQYF. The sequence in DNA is TGCAGTGCGGACAGGGGGCCGGGAGAGACCCAGTACTTC.